This TCR beta chain is from a study of T cells after yellow fever vaccination. Study-wide points: There was a small share of clonotypes that showed up in both the CD4 and CD8 compartments. Abundant clonotypes (contaminants from the bulk population) could be present in FACS-sorted repertoires. The booster response re-showed most primary clones: approximately 95% CD4, 88% CD8.

This clonotype has more than one count but fewer than ten. The antigen is unknown. The germline gives CDR1 MNHNY, CDR2 SVGAGI (reference sequence). There are 13 residues in the CDR3. Trimming pared 5 bases from V and 0 bases from J, leaving 8 bases between. Making TCR cDNA involved 5'RACE template switching, which added UMIs and a universal primer site. TCRdb recomputed calls from the 5' RACE reads with MiXCR, one row per CDR3 protein. The sample lists over 300,000 distinct CDR3 sequences, about 4% occurring once. The rearrangement links TRBV6-6 to TRBJ2-7, with unresolved D. Here the sequenced sample was PBMCs, taken 5 days after the yellow fever booster vaccination. The clonotype originates from a man in his late teens or twenties who received the YFV17D yellow fever vaccine. The CDR3 DNA is TGTGCCAGCAGTCCCCGAAGCTCCTACGAGCAGTACGTC. It codes for CASSPRSSYEQYV.